This T cell receptor (beta chain) derives from a study of Ad26.COV2.S vaccination and SARS-CoV-2 variants. For the study at large: Donor was assigned to the Ad26.COV2.S arm of trial COV1001. The authors gave Ad26.COV2.S intramuscularly, either once or twice 56 days apart. Findings and caveats of the study: A substantial breadth of spike-specific CD8+ and CD4+ T cell responses after vaccination has been reported. Compared with placebo recipients, vaccine recipients had higher spike-specific TCR breadth.

Treatment of the sample: around 19 received Ad26.COV2.S at low or high dose, single or two shots; several received placebo; per-sample allocation not given. It was on day 63 after the first vaccine or placebo injection that samples were taken. From germline, CDR1 is SGHTA and CDR2 FQGNSA. The CDR3 covers 12 residues. Trimming shortened V by 5 bases and J by 4 bases, and 9 bases separated the two germline ends. The protocol was immunoSEQ multiplex PCR, while the TCRdb copy is restricted to in-frame clones and leaves out a portion. The table includes approximately 410,000 clones, 80% to 95% detected once. In the case of this clone: What it binds is not known.

This receptor was obtained from a person aged 18-60 years who received the Ad26.COV2.S COVID-19 vaccine or a placebo. The chain combines TRBV7-2 with TRBJ2-7; D gene uncertain. The specimen comprised peripheral blood, sampled in a trial of Ad26.COV2.S vaccine versus placebo. In DNA, the CDR3 is TGTGCCAGCAGCAGGTTCTCGTACGAGCAGTACTTC. Encoded protein: CASSRFSYEQYF.